This is a list of T cell receptor beta chains from one sample in a study of neurological immune-mediated disorders. Each CDR3 protein is one row after TCRdb ran MiXCR on the 5' RACE reads. Among tens of thousands of distinct CDR3 sequences listed, 10% to 12% were seen once. Material: PBMCs. These receptors came from a man between 60 and 75 years old in good health. The CDR3 runs from the conserved cysteine through the conserved F or W. Fields, in order: clone size, V gene, CDR3 length, D gene, J gene, CDR3 protein, CDR3 DNA. The D gene is left open where the match is weak. Size is stated for part of the rows, as once, few or many counts, or as a class when the clone is expanded.

clone_size: many; v_call: TRBV7-8; cdr3_length: 15; d_call: -; j_call: TRBJ1-5; cdr3_aa: CASSLAPGYNQPQHF; cdr3_nt: TGTGCCAGCAGCTTGGCGCCAGGTTACAATCAGCCCCAGCATTTT
clone_size: once; v_call: TRBV3-1; cdr3_length: 14; d_call: -; j_call: TRBJ2-7; cdr3_aa: CASRREGTSYEQYF; cdr3_nt: TGTGCCAGCAGGAGAGAGGGGACTTCCTACGAGCAGTACTTC
clone_size: many; v_call: TRBV2; cdr3_length: 13; d_call: -; j_call: TRBJ2-3; cdr3_aa: CASSANPTDTQYF; cdr3_nt: TGTGCCAGCAGTGCAAACCCCACAGATACGCAGTATTTT
clone_size: many; v_call: TRBV4-2; cdr3_length: 15; d_call: TRBD2; j_call: TRBJ2-7; cdr3_aa: CASSRETSGPYEQYF; cdr3_nt: TGTGCCAGCAGCCGAGAGACTAGCGGTCCCTACGAGCAGTACTTC
clone_size: many; v_call: TRBV20-1; cdr3_length: 14; d_call: -; j_call: TRBJ2-7; cdr3_aa: CSAFSRGASYEQYF; cdr3_nt: TGCAGTGCCTTCTCCCGCGGGGCCTCCTACGAGCAGTACTTC
clone_size: many; v_call: TRBV29-1; cdr3_length: 15; d_call: -; j_call: TRBJ2-3; cdr3_aa: CSVAGASGGTDTQYF; cdr3_nt: TGCAGCGTTGCAGGGGCTAGCGGCGGCACAGATACGCAGTATTTT
clone_size: many; v_call: TRBV7-2; cdr3_length: 17; d_call: -; j_call: TRBJ1-5; cdr3_aa: CASSSRVGTRVPQPQHF; cdr3_nt: TGTGCCAGCAGCTCACGGGTTGGGACACGGGTCCCTCAGCCCCAGCATTTT
clone_size: many; v_call: TRBV5-1; cdr3_length: 14; d_call: -; j_call: TRBJ2-1; cdr3_aa: CASSPYGVGNEQFF; cdr3_nt: TGCGCCAGCAGCCCTTACGGGGTGGGCAATGAGCAGTTCTTC
clone_size: many; v_call: TRBV12-3/TRBV12-4; cdr3_length: 14; d_call: -; j_call: TRBJ2-5; cdr3_aa: CASSSRDSQETQYF; cdr3_nt: TGTGCCAGCAGTTCACGGGACTCACAAGAGACCCAGTACTTC
clone_size: many; v_call: TRBV28; cdr3_length: 15; d_call: -; j_call: TRBJ2-5; cdr3_aa: CASIQSGGLKETQYF; cdr3_nt: TGTGCCAGCATCCAATCCGGGGGGCTGAAAGAGACCCAGTACTTC
clone_size: many; v_call: TRBV4-3; cdr3_length: 15; d_call: TRBD2; j_call: TRBJ2-1; cdr3_aa: CASSRGGGAGNEQFF; cdr3_nt: TGCGCCAGCAGCCGGGGCGGGGGGGCCGGGAATGAGCAGTTCTTC
clone_size: many; v_call: TRBV12-3/TRBV12-4; cdr3_length: 17; d_call: -; j_call: TRBJ1-6; cdr3_aa: CASSQTAESIRNSPLHF; cdr3_nt: TGTGCCAGCAGCCAAACGGCGGAGAGCATTCGTAATTCACCCCTCCACTTT
clone_size: many; v_call: TRBV10-3; cdr3_length: 14; d_call: -; j_call: TRBJ2-7; cdr3_aa: CAISESTGTDEQYF; cdr3_nt: TGTGCCATCAGTGAGTCAACAGGGACGGACGAGCAGTACTTC
clone_size: many; v_call: TRBV11-2; cdr3_length: 16; d_call: TRBD2; j_call: TRBJ2-3; cdr3_aa: CASSLDAGGRVDTQYF; cdr3_nt: TGTGCCAGCAGCTTAGATGCGGGGGGCCGCGTAGATACGCAGTATTTT
clone_size: many; v_call: TRBV5-1; cdr3_length: 15; d_call: -; j_call: TRBJ2-3; cdr3_aa: CASSLDRSRGDTQYF; cdr3_nt: TGCGCCAGCAGCTTGGATCGCTCTCGGGGAGATACGCAGTATTTT
clone_size: many; v_call: TRBV28; cdr3_length: 16; d_call: -; j_call: TRBJ1-6; cdr3_aa: CASSLGPGGLNSPLHF; cdr3_nt: TGTGCCAGCAGCCTGGGGCCCGGTGGGCTAAATTCACCCCTCCACTTT
clone_size: many; v_call: TRBV12-3/TRBV12-4; cdr3_length: 15; d_call: -; j_call: TRBJ1-1; cdr3_aa: CASRPPGLGGTEAFF; cdr3_nt: TGTGCCAGCAGACCTCCCGGCCTCGGGGGGACTGAAGCTTTCTTT
clone_size: many; v_call: TRBV7-8; cdr3_length: 15; d_call: TRBD1; j_call: TRBJ1-1; cdr3_aa: CASSPITGVGTEAFF; cdr3_nt: TGTGCCAGCAGCCCGATTACAGGGGTTGGGACTGAAGCTTTCTTT
clone_size: many; v_call: TRBV20-1; cdr3_length: 15; d_call: -; j_call: TRBJ1-2; cdr3_aa: CSAREVQGTKHGYTF; cdr3_nt: TGCAGTGCTAGAGAGGTACAGGGAACAAAACATGGCTACACCTTC
clone_size: many; v_call: TRBV12-3/TRBV12-4; cdr3_length: 16; d_call: -; j_call: TRBJ2-3; cdr3_aa: CASSLRLATSTDTQYF; cdr3_nt: TGTGCCAGCAGTTTACGGCTAGCAACTAGCACAGATACGCAGTATTTT
clone_size: -; v_call: TRBV5-1; cdr3_length: 12; d_call: -; j_call: TRBJ1-1; cdr3_aa: CASRREETEAFF; cdr3_nt: TGCGCCAGCAGGAGAGAGGAAACTGAAGCTTTCTTT
clone_size: many; v_call: TRBV3-1; cdr3_length: 14; d_call: -; j_call: TRBJ2-2; cdr3_aa: CASRSTGLAGELFF; cdr3_nt: TGTGCCAGCAGATCCACAGGCCTCGCCGGGGAGCTGTTTTTT
clone_size: -; v_call: TRBV19; cdr3_length: 16; d_call: -; j_call: TRBJ1-2; cdr3_aa: CASSIRTPRANYGYTF; cdr3_nt: TGTGCCAGTAGTATTAGGACACCTCGCGCTAACTATGGCTACACCTTC
clone_size: many; v_call: TRBV7-2; cdr3_length: 15; d_call: -; j_call: TRBJ1-1; cdr3_aa: CASTTQSILNTEAFF; cdr3_nt: TGTGCCAGCACCACACAATCCATTTTGAACACTGAAGCTTTCTTT
clone_size: many; v_call: TRBV21-1; cdr3_length: 11; d_call: -; j_call: TRBJ1-5; cdr3_aa: CASWWDQPQHF; cdr3_nt: TGTGCCAGTTGGTGGGACCAGCCCCAGCATTTT
clone_size: many; v_call: TRBV11-2; cdr3_length: 14; d_call: -; j_call: TRBJ2-7; cdr3_aa: CASSFEAGSYEQYF; cdr3_nt: TGTGCCAGCAGCTTTGAGGCCGGCTCCTACGAGCAGTACTTC
clone_size: many; v_call: TRBV12-3/TRBV12-4; cdr3_length: 13; d_call: -; j_call: TRBJ1-1; cdr3_aa: CASSFLYSTEAFF; cdr3_nt: TGTGCCAGCAGTTTTTTATACTCCACTGAAGCTTTCTTT
clone_size: many; v_call: TRBV27; cdr3_length: 15; d_call: -; j_call: TRBJ1-5; cdr3_aa: CASKERTDSNQPQHF; cdr3_nt: TGTGCCAGCAAAGAAAGGACAGATAGCAATCAGCCCCAGCATTTT
clone_size: many; v_call: TRBV20-1; cdr3_length: 13; d_call: -; j_call: TRBJ2-1; cdr3_aa: CSAQSGTKDEQFF; cdr3_nt: TGCAGTGCTCAGTCGGGGACCAAGGATGAGCAGTTCTTC
clone_size: many; v_call: TRBV20-1; cdr3_length: 11; d_call: -; j_call: TRBJ2-7; cdr3_aa: CSARVRSEQYF; cdr3_nt: TGCAGTGCCAGGGTCCGTTCCGAGCAGTACTTC
clone_size: many; v_call: TRBV20-1; cdr3_length: 14; d_call: -; j_call: TRBJ1-5; cdr3_aa: CSAWTAESNQPQHF; cdr3_nt: TGCAGTGCTTGGACAGCGGAGTCGAATCAGCCCCAGCATTTT
clone_size: many; v_call: TRBV5-4; cdr3_length: 16; d_call: -; j_call: TRBJ2-6; cdr3_aa: CASSWGSGLRANVLTF; cdr3_nt: TGTGCCAGCAGCTGGGGCTCGGGGCTCAGGGCCAACGTCCTGACTTTC
clone_size: many; v_call: TRBV7-9; cdr3_length: 14; d_call: TRBD1; j_call: TRBJ2-7; cdr3_aa: CASSFYQGANEQYF; cdr3_nt: TGTGCCAGCAGCTTTTACCAGGGGGCAAACGAGCAGTACTTC
clone_size: many; v_call: TRBV6-2/TRBV6-3; cdr3_length: 14; d_call: -; j_call: TRBJ2-1; cdr3_aa: CASSYGQRGNEQFF; cdr3_nt: TGTGCCAGCAGTTATGGTCAAAGGGGGAATGAGCAGTTCTTC
clone_size: once; v_call: TRBV29-1; cdr3_length: 14; d_call: -; j_call: TRBJ2-5; cdr3_aa: CSVTTTATTETQYF; cdr3_nt: TGCAGCGTTACTACGACAGCTACCACGGAGACCCAGTACTTC
clone_size: many; v_call: TRBV7-2; cdr3_length: 14; d_call: -; j_call: TRBJ1-1; cdr3_aa: CASSSSRGGTEAFF; cdr3_nt: TGTGCCAGCAGCTCAAGTCGTGGGGGAACTGAAGCTTTCTTT
clone_size: many; v_call: TRBV5-1; cdr3_length: 16; d_call: -; j_call: TRBJ1-6; cdr3_aa: CASSERAGSYNSPLHF; cdr3_nt: TGCGCCAGCAGTGAAAGGGCCGGCTCCTATAATTCACCCCTCCACTTT
clone_size: many; v_call: TRBV6-5; cdr3_length: 11; d_call: -; j_call: TRBJ1-2; cdr3_aa: CASSSGYGYTF; cdr3_nt: TGTGCCAGTAGCTCGGGATATGGCTACACCTTC
clone_size: many; v_call: TRBV7-8; cdr3_length: 15; d_call: -; j_call: TRBJ2-5; cdr3_aa: CASSLGTLQQETQYF; cdr3_nt: TGTGCCAGCAGCTTGGGGACTCTGCAACAAGAGACCCAGTACTTC
clone_size: many; v_call: TRBV14; cdr3_length: 16; d_call: -; j_call: TRBJ1-6; cdr3_aa: CASSHGGRRDNSPLHF; cdr3_nt: TGTGCCAGCAGCCACGGGGGTCGGCGAGATAATTCACCCCTCCACTTT
clone_size: many; v_call: TRBV6-6; cdr3_length: 13; d_call: -; j_call: TRBJ1-2; cdr3_aa: CASRGEGNYGYTF; cdr3_nt: TGTGCCAGCAGGGGTGAGGGTAACTATGGCTACACCTTC
clone_size: -; v_call: TRBV28; cdr3_length: 14; d_call: TRBD1; j_call: TRBJ2-3; cdr3_aa: CASHPGQRTDTQYF; cdr3_nt: TGTGCCAGCCATCCGGGACAGCGCACAGATACGCAGTATTTT
clone_size: many; v_call: TRBV20-1; cdr3_length: 15; d_call: -; j_call: TRBJ1-5; cdr3_aa: CSASVAGASNQPQHF; cdr3_nt: TGCAGTGCTAGCGTGGCAGGGGCTAGCAATCAGCCCCAGCATTTT
clone_size: many; v_call: TRBV6-5; cdr3_length: 15; d_call: TRBD1; j_call: TRBJ1-2; cdr3_aa: CASSYDGDRGYGYTF; cdr3_nt: TGTGCCAGCAGTTACGATGGGGACAGGGGCTATGGCTACACCTTC
clone_size: few; v_call: TRBV28; cdr3_length: 14; d_call: -; j_call: TRBJ1-4; cdr3_aa: CASRSGTFNEKLFF; cdr3_nt: TGTGCCAGCAGATCCGGGACATTCAATGAAAAACTGTTTTTT
clone_size: many; v_call: TRBV12-3/TRBV12-4; cdr3_length: 14; d_call: -; j_call: TRBJ1-1; cdr3_aa: CASTWGLARTEAFF; cdr3_nt: TGTGCCAGCACCTGGGGGTTGGCGCGCACTGAAGCTTTCTTT
clone_size: -; v_call: TRBV18; cdr3_length: 17; d_call: TRBD2; j_call: TRBJ2-1; cdr3_aa: CASSPRLGTSEYNEQFF; cdr3_nt: TGTGCCAGCTCACCTCGACTGGGGACTAGCGAATACAATGAGCAGTTCTTC
clone_size: many; v_call: TRBV29-1; cdr3_length: 13; d_call: TRBD1; j_call: TRBJ1-4; cdr3_aa: CSVSTGGHEKLFF; cdr3_nt: TGCAGCGTCTCGACAGGGGGGCATGAAAAACTGTTTTTT